The 30 T cell receptor beta chains listed next were all sequenced from one sample in a study of early T cells in non-severe SARS-CoV-2 infection. TCRdb passed the 5' RACE reads through MiXCR, listing each CDR3 protein once. This sample has over 50,000 distinct CDR3 sequences, with about a tenth found just once. The material sequenced was whole blood. The receptors originated from an adult who was a healthcare worker with PCR-confirmed SARS-CoV-2 infection or an uninfected control (not recorded which).

The rearrangement uses TRBV12-5 and TRBJ2-3; D not certain. CDR3 length equals 12 residues. In germline, CDR1 is LGHNT, CDR2 FRNRAP. Trimming removed 6 bases at V and 1 base at J, with 5 bases between. In DNA, the CDR3 is TGTGCTAGTGGCCCTGGCACAGATACGCAGTATTTT. This gives the protein CASGPGTDTQYF.

This clonotype came up many times. This rearrangement joins TRBV19 to TRBJ2-2, with 8 bases matching TRBD1. The length of the CDR3 is 15 residues. CDR1 is LNHDA and CDR2 is SQIVND in the germline V gene (reference sequence). The J segment lost 7 bases and the V segment lost 6 bases, leaving 10 bases of the junction unmatched. The CDR3 here is CASSPPGGQIGELFF. Written as DNA, the CDR3 is TGTGCCAGTAGCCCACCAGGGGGCCAAATCGGGGAGCTGTTTTTT.

This clonotype was observed many times. This chain connects TRBV19 to TRBJ1-2; D unclear. V shed 5 bases and J shed 5 bases, with 9 bases lying between them. The CDR3 has 12 amino acids. CDR1 LNHDA and CDR2 SQIVND come from the germline V gene (reference sequence). The CDR3 region is CASSPNKYGYTF. CDR3 sequence (DNA): TGTGCCAGTAGTCCAAACAAGTATGGCTACACCTTC.

This clonotype came up many times. The chain employs TRBV12-3 or TRBV12-4 and TRBJ2-7; perhaps TRBD2 as D (5 bases). The CDR3 sequence is 12 residues long. With 6 bases removed from V and 3 bases from J, the gap between germline ends came to 9 bases. CDR3 sequence: CASSRGLYEQYF. CDR3 coding DNA: TGTGCCAGCAGCCGCGGACTCTACGAGCAGTACTTC.

This clonotype was seen many times. The genes are TRBV7-2 and TRBJ1-2; 10 bases align to TRBD1. The CDR3 is 14 residues long. Germline CDR1 is SGHTA and CDR2 is FQGNSA. V lost 5 bases to trimming and J lost 4 bases; unmatched junction nucleotides: 4. This CDR3 reads CASSLTGGPYGYTF. The CDR3, as DNA: TGTGCCAGCAGCCTGACAGGGGGCCCCTATGGCTACACCTTC.

This clonotype was seen only a few times. At one of its ends the junction is not consistent with the germline gene, which may arise from a read error. The chain has TRBV11-2 and TRBJ1-2; 12 bases are shared with TRBD1. Germline values: CDR1 SGHAT, CDR2 FQNNGV. The CDR3 extends over 12 amino acids. The chain's CDR3 is CASSRDRGPLAF. The CDR3 DNA follows: TGTGCCAGCAGCAGGGACAGGGGGCCCCTCGCCTTC.

On this clonotype: One junction end disagrees with the germline gene, perhaps due to a read error. This chain connects TRBV7-2 to TRBJ2-7, with D hard to call. The CDR3 contains 13 residues. Germline V gives CDR1 SGHTA, CDR2 FQGNSA. The CDR3 region is CASSLAGSPVWDF. The CDR3 coding sequence is TGTGCCAGCAGCTTAGCGGGCAGCCCCGTGTGGGACTTC.

This clonotype was seen repeatedly, ten times or more. The CDR3 DNA follows: TGCAGCGTTGTCGAGGGACAACCTAACTATGGCTACACCTTC. The encoded protein is CSVVEGQPNYGYTF. V and J are TRBV29-1 and TRBJ1-2; tentative D call: TRBD1 (6 bases). Germline V CDR1 and CDR2: SQVTM, ANQGSEA. The CDR3 is 14 residues long. V lost 4 bases, J lost 0 bases, and 12 bases lay in between.

Many counts were recorded for this clonotype. The chain links TRBV2 to TRBJ2-4; D possibly matches TRBD1 or TRBD2 (5 bases each). CDR3 size: 15 residues. V dropped 7 bases and J dropped 0 bases, with 13 bases sitting between them. CDR1 SNHLY and CDR2 FYNNEI come from the germline V gene. The CDR3 bases are TGTGCCAGCATACGGGACGTCCTAGCCAAAAACATTCAGTACTTC. Amino acids: CASIRDVLAKNIQYF. Based on the CDR3 plus reference TRBV2 and TRBJ2-4, the full variable domain is EPEVTQTPSHQVTQMGQEVILRCVPISNHLYFYWYRQILGQKVEFLVSFYNNEISEKSEIFDDQFSVERPDGSNFTLKIRSTKLEDSAMYFCASIRDVLAKNIQYFGAGTRLSVL.

Ten or more counts support this clonotype. This chain links TRBV5-1 with TRBJ2-5, with 9 bases that match TRBD2. This CDR3 is built from 15 residues. The germline V gene encodes CDR1 SGHRS and CDR2 YFSETQ. With V trimmed by 6 bases and J by 2 bases, 8 bases remained unmatched. The CDR3 DNA reads as TGCGCCAGCATGCTAGCGGGGAAAAATCAAGAGACCCAGTACTTC. Protein product: CASMLAGKNQETQYF.

This clonotype has a handful of counts. The chain carries TRBV29-1 and TRBJ2-3, with D hard to call. CDR3 length: 12 amino acids. The V end lost 5 bases, the J end lost 8 bases, and 14 bases lay between the germline ends. Germline V gene data show CDR1 as SQVTM and CDR2 as ANQGSEA. The CDR3 coding sequence is TGCAGCGTTCAAAGAGGAAGGGCTACGCAGTATTTT. Its translation is CSVQRGRATQYF.

This chain joins TRBV7-2 and TRBJ1-5, with no clear D. The CDR3 contains 15 residues. The germline CDR1 and CDR2 sequences are SGHTA and FQGNSA. Trimming shortened V by 5 bases and J by 0 bases, and 11 bases separated the two germline ends. The CDR3 spells CASSPPGYSNQPQHF. As DNA, the CDR3 is TGTGCCAGCAGCCCTCCCGGTTATAGCAATCAGCCCCAGCATTTT.

The sample holds many counts of this clonotype. This rearrangement joins TRBV6-1 to TRBJ1-2, with 8 bases aligning to TRBD1. The V gene end was trimmed by 0 bases and the J gene end by 6 bases; junction bases not matched to a gene: 6. The germline CDR1 and CDR2 sequences are MNHNS and SASEGT. There are 15 residues in the CDR3. CDR3 nucleotides: TGTGCCAGCAGTGAAGCCCCGGGACAGGCGGATGGCTACACCTTC. Translating it yields CASSEAPGQADGYTF.

This clonotype occurred many times. This sequence joins TRBV18 and TRBJ2-1; D is possibly TRBD2 (6 bases). Germline V gene lookup returns CDR1 KGHSH and CDR2 LQKENI. V lost 3 bases, J lost 7 bases, and 19 bases lay in between. This CDR3 has 16 residues. The CDR3 is CASSPFSGGKGNEQFF. CDR3 nucleotides: TGTGCCAGCTCACCTTTTTCCGGGGGAAAGGGTAATGAGCAGTTCTTC.

This sequence joins TRBV7-6 and TRBJ2-2; D is perhaps TRBD2 (6 bases). V shed 5 bases and J shed 2 bases, with 18 bases lying between them. In germline, CDR1 is SGHVS, CDR2 FNYEAQ. This CDR3 has 17 amino acids. The CDR3 spells CASSRDGGAYNTGELFF. The CDR3 nucleotides read TGTGCCAGCAGCCGCGACGGCGGGGCCTATAACACCGGGGAGCTGTTTTTT.

The rearrangement links TRBV20-1 to TRBJ2-7; D call uncertain. V lost 0 bases, J lost 4 bases, and 4 bases lay in between. Germline values: CDR1 DFQATT, CDR2 SNEGSKA (reference sequence). The CDR3 runs 11 residues. For the CDR3, the DNA is TGCAGTGCTAGAGAGGGGTACGAGCAGTACTTC. It is translated as CSAREGYEQYF.

The chain joins TRBV10-3 to TRBJ2-7; weak D call: TRBD1 (6 bases). The CDR3 totals 11 residues. V dropped 8 bases and J dropped 3 bases, with 8 bases sitting between them. Germline CDR1 ENHRY, CDR2 SYGVKD. The CDR3 coding sequence is TGTGCCATCTCACAGGGCTACGAGCAGTACTTC. Protein: CAISQGYEQYF.

J is TRBJ2-3 and V is TRBV9, with D possibly being TRBD2 (6 bases). CDR1 SGDLS and CDR2 YYNGEE come from the germline V gene. Deletions cut 0 bases from V and 6 bases from J, with 8 bases between. The CDR3 has 13 amino acids. The CDR3 sequence: CASSVDRGDTQYF. DNA for the CDR3: TGTGCCAGCAGCGTAGATCGGGGGGATACGCAGTATTTT. Using reference TRBV9 and TRBJ2-3 for the parts outside the CDR3, the full variable domain is DSGVTQTPKHLITATGQRVTLRCSPRSGDLSVYWYQQSLDQGLQFLIQYYNGEERAKGNILERFSAQQFPDLHSELNLSSLELGDSALYFCASSVDRGDTQYFGPGTRLTVL.

The J gene is TRBJ2-1, the V gene TRBV29-1; 7 nucleotides align to TRBD1. CDR3 length: 18 residues. J was trimmed by 0 bases and V by 7 bases; bases with no gene match: 18. Germline loops: CDR1 SQVTM, CDR2 ANQGSEA. CDR3 coding DNA: TGCAGCGCTTACAACAGGGGCAACCTAAGAAGCTCCTACAATGAGCAGTTCTTC. Its protein is CSAYNRGNLRSSYNEQFF.

The rearrangement links TRBV6-5 to TRBJ2-7; 7 positions match TRBD1. V gave up 6 bases and J gave up 5 bases; unmatched junction bases: 7. The CDR3 runs 13 residues. The germline V gene encodes CDR1 MNHEY and CDR2 SVGAGI. CDR3 sequence (DNA): TGTGCCAGCAGATACGACAGGGCCGACGAGCAGTACTTC. Amino acid sequence: CASRYDRADEQYF.

There are many counts of this clonotype. The chain uses TRBV6-2 or TRBV6-3 and TRBJ2-1, with TRBD2 as a possible D gene (6 bases). Looked up from germline, CDR1 is MNHEY and CDR2 is SVGEGT. This CDR3 spans 16 amino acids. Trimming took 2 bases from V and 0 from J, leaving 11 bases between them. The CDR3 nucleotides read TGTGCCAGCAGTTACCCGGGGAGGAACTCCTACAATGAGCAGTTCTTC. This encodes CASSYPGRNSYNEQFF.

The chain uses TRBV5-6 and TRBJ2-7, with TRBD2 as a possible D gene (5 bases). This CDR3 contains 12 residues. V was trimmed by 1 base and J by 6 bases, leaving 8 bases between them. Germline V lookup: CDR1 SGHDT, CDR2 YYEEEE. The CDR3 DNA sequence: TGTGCCAGCAGCTTGCGGGGTCTCGAGCAGTACTTC. Protein: CASSLRGLEQYF.

This clonotype came up many times. The J gene is TRBJ2-7, the V gene TRBV20-1, with 8 bases matching TRBD2. This CDR3 comprises 15 residues. CDR1 is DFQATT, CDR2 SNEGSKA, per germline (reference sequence). Losses at the gene ends were 5 bases for V and 2 bases for J; bases not matched to a gene: 11. CDR3 residues: CSAASMGTSAYEQYF. For the CDR3, the DNA is TGCAGTGCTGCTTCGATGGGGACTAGTGCCTACGAGCAGTACTTC.

This clonotype was seen repeatedly, ten times or more. This CDR3 is CAWSTGVYEQYF. The CDR3 DNA sequence: TGTGCCTGGAGTACAGGGGTCTACGAGCAGTACTTC. V usage is TRBV30 and J usage is TRBJ2-7, with 7 bases fitting TRBD1. With 2 bases clipped from V and 3 bases from J, the junction kept 1 base outside the gene matches. This CDR3 has 12 amino acids. Germline V gives CDR1 GTSNPN, CDR2 SVGIG (reference sequence).

J is TRBJ1-5 and V is TRBV6-2 or TRBV6-3; D might be TRBD1 (5 bases). The CDR3 is made up of 15 amino acids. Germline loops: CDR1 MNHEY, CDR2 SVGEGT. Trimming stripped 7 bases from V and 0 bases from J, with 13 bases between. The CDR3 region is CASNLQGYSNQPQHF. In DNA, the CDR3 is TGTGCCAGCAACCTCCAGGGTTATAGCAATCAGCCCCAGCATTTT.

The rearrangement joins TRBV29-1 to TRBJ2-3; D may be TRBD1 or TRBD2 (5 bases each). The CDR3 has 13 amino acids. The germline CDR1 and CDR2 sequences are SQVTM and ANQGSEA. The V end lost 4 bases, the J end lost 0 bases, and 8 bases lay between the germline ends. The CDR3 protein is CSVGRDSTDTQYF. Written as DNA, the CDR3 is TGCAGCGTTGGAAGGGACAGCACAGATACGCAGTATTTT.

V and J are TRBV12-3 or TRBV12-4 and TRBJ1-4, with 9 bases that match TRBD1. V lost 4 bases to trimming and J lost 7 bases; unmatched junction nucleotides: 4. The CDR3 has 14 amino acids. The CDR3 DNA is TGTGCCAGCAGTTCGGACAGGGGTCGTGAAAAACTGTTTTTT. This codes for CASSSDRGREKLFF.

This clonotype came up a few times. The J gene is TRBJ1-1, the V gene TRBV7-2; D is unclear. CDR1 and CDR2 (germline): SGHTA, FQGNSA. V was trimmed by 1 base and J by 0 bases, leaving 9 bases between them. The CDR3 length is 15 residues. The CDR3 spells CASSLVQRMNTEAFF. DNA of the CDR3: TGTGCCAGCAGCTTAGTTCAGAGGATGAACACTGAAGCTTTCTTT.

There are a few counts of this clonotype. The V and J genes are TRBV3-1 and TRBJ1-2; D not resolved. Germline loops: CDR1 LGHDT, CDR2 YNNKEL (reference sequence). Trimming shortened V by 4 bases and J by 4 bases, and 13 bases separated the two germline ends. The CDR3 is 14 amino acids. CDR3 in DNA: TGTGCCAGCAGCCCCGGACGGACCCCCTATGGCTACACCTTC. Its translation: CASSPGRTPYGYTF.

This rearrangement joins TRBV14 to TRBJ1-6; unclear D gene. V dropped 3 bases and J dropped 8 bases, with 14 bases sitting between them. This CDR3 is built from 15 residues. Germline V lookup: CDR1 SGHDN, CDR2 FVKESK. The CDR3 DNA follows: TGTGCCAGCAGCCACTTGGGGAGAAGTGATTCACCCCTCCACTTT. It encodes CASSHLGRSDSPLHF.